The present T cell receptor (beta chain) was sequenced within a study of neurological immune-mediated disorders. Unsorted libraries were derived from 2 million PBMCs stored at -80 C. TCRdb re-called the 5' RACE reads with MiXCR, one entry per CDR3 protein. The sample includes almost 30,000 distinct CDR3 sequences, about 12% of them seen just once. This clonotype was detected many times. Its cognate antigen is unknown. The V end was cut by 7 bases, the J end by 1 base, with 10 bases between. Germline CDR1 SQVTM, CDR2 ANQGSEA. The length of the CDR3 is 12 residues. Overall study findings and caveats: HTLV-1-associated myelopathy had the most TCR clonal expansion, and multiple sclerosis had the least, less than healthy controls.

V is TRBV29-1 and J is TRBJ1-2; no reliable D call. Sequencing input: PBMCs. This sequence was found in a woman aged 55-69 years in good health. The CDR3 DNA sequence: TGCAGCGGGGTACACGATAACTATGGCTACACCTTC. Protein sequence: CSGVHDNYGYTF.